The rows below give T cell receptor beta chains drawn from one sample of a study of blood T cell repertoires in COVID-19. The data were produced by immunoSEQ multiplex PCR, yet TCRdb's version contains in-frame clones alone and is incomplete. The repertoire has over 150,000 clones, approximately 86% of them found once; the top ten carry roughly 2.4%. Material: peripheral blood. Every receptor here comes from a woman older than 75 with COVID-19, enrolled during active disease. Each CDR3 is given without its conserved first and last residue. Fields, in order: J gene, V gene, clone size, CDR3 protein. Clone size is stated in some rows and not others, as once, few, many or a class when expanded.

J gene: TRBJ2-1; V gene: TRBV27; clone size: few; CDR3 protein: ASMRTSGGWNEQF
J gene: TRBJ2-2; V gene: TRBV11-2; clone size: .; CDR3 protein: ASSLGAGVGTGELF
J gene: TRBJ1-6; V gene: TRBV19; clone size: few; CDR3 protein: ASRSTTGGNSPLH
J gene: TRBJ2-2; V gene: TRBV6-2/TRBV6-3; clone size: .; CDR3 protein: ASSSGLAGDTGELF
J gene: TRBJ2-7; V gene: TRBV6-1; clone size: .; CDR3 protein: ASSERRTGEGEQY
J gene: TRBJ1-1; V gene: TRBV18; clone size: .; CDR3 protein: ASSPGTGGNTEAF
J gene: TRBJ1-4; V gene: TRBV7-9; clone size: .; CDR3 protein: ASSLGQYNEKLF
J gene: TRBJ1-1; V gene: TRBV18; clone size: .; CDR3 protein: ASSLQYPGTLMNTEAF
J gene: TRBJ2-1; V gene: TRBV14; clone size: .; CDR3 protein: ASSRTSGWYNEQF
J gene: TRBJ2-2; V gene: TRBV6-4; clone size: .; CDR3 protein: ASSPGLAGVNGELF
J gene: TRBJ1-1; V gene: TRBV7-9; clone size: .; CDR3 protein: ASSLGMSPRTEAF
J gene: TRBJ2-1; V gene: TRBV5-1; clone size: few; CDR3 protein: ASSQGTSGQTRPGDEQF
J gene: TRBJ1-1; V gene: TRBV7-8; clone size: .; CDR3 protein: ASSSEGRWTGWFAF
J gene: TRBJ1-1; V gene: TRBV18; clone size: .; CDR3 protein: ASSPGAGSEAF
J gene: TRBJ2-2; V gene: TRBV9; clone size: .; CDR3 protein: ASSVESVTGELF
J gene: TRBJ2-1; V gene: TRBV19; clone size: .; CDR3 protein: ASSNYGQLSSYNEQF
J gene: TRBJ1-4; V gene: TRBV5-1; clone size: .; CDR3 protein: ASSRAPGTTNEKLF
J gene: TRBJ2-2; V gene: TRBV5-1; clone size: few; CDR3 protein: ASSVTGMGGELF
J gene: TRBJ2-5; V gene: TRBV7-9; clone size: .; CDR3 protein: ASSLRGDQAGETQY
J gene: TRBJ1-2; V gene: TRBV10-3; clone size: .; CDR3 protein: AALNPIQGRGYT
J gene: TRBJ1-5; V gene: TRBV20-1; clone size: .; CDR3 protein: SASSISGGPQH
J gene: TRBJ2-7; V gene: TRBV21-1; clone size: .; CDR3 protein: ASSKARRECFHEQY
J gene: TRBJ1-2; V gene: TRBV2; clone size: .; CDR3 protein: ASSGNPGTGVRNGYT
J gene: TRBJ2-7; V gene: TRBV28; clone size: .; CDR3 protein: ASSGTSGLYEQY
J gene: TRBJ2-1; V gene: TRBV19; clone size: .; CDR3 protein: ASSGLADNEQF
J gene: TRBJ2-2; V gene: TRBV19; clone size: .; CDR3 protein: ASSPQQDVGNTGELF
J gene: TRBJ2-7; V gene: TRBV12-3/TRBV12-4; clone size: .; CDR3 protein: ASSISLEWEQY
J gene: TRBJ2-7; V gene: TRBV6-1; clone size: .; CDR3 protein: ASSDLADDEQY
J gene: TRBJ2-1; V gene: TRBV19; clone size: few; CDR3 protein: ASSRQGSSYNEQF
J gene: TRBJ2-2; V gene: TRBV27; clone size: .; CDR3 protein: ASSLVAGDTGELF
J gene: TRBJ2-5; V gene: TRBV9; clone size: .; CDR3 protein: ASSPNRGVRETQY
J gene: TRBJ2-5; V gene: TRBV28; clone size: .; CDR3 protein: ASQAEKLVQETQY
J gene: TRBJ1-1; V gene: TRBV19; clone size: .; CDR3 protein: ASSRGQGGRTEAF
J gene: TRBJ2-2; V gene: TRBV4-2; clone size: .; CDR3 protein: ASSPSSSGRAIGGELF